Presented here are 23 T cell receptor beta chains from one specimen sequenced in a study of shared clonotypes between healthy human individuals. Only CD45RO-negative cells positively selected for CCR7 counted as naive CD8 cells, so terminally differentiated effector memory CD45RA+ cells were excluded. Measured with immunoSEQ multiplex PCR; TCRdb has only the in-frame clones, and not every one. Of over 2,000,000 clones in the sample, 85% to 95% were seen once. Sample: naive CD8+ T cells from PBMCs. These TCRs come from a young man in good health. Some clones in this sample may be carry-over from other donors' samples.

The genes are TRBV12-5 and TRBJ2-1; perhaps TRBD2 as D (6 bases). CDR3 length equals 16 residues. Per the germline V gene, CDR1 is LGHNT and CDR2 is FRNRAP. Trimming removed 1 base from V and 0 bases from J, with 10 bases in between. Written as DNA, the CDR3 is TGTGCTAGTGGTTTGGCGGGAGATAACTCCTACAATGAGCAGTTCTTC. This codes for CASGLAGDNSYNEQFF.

The genes are TRBV19 and TRBJ2-6; no reliable D call. This CDR3 is built from 16 residues. The germline V gene encodes CDR1 LNHDA and CDR2 SQIVND (reference sequence). Trimming shortened V by 3 bases and J by 0 bases, and 9 bases separated the two germline ends. The CDR3: CASSILWSSGANVLTF. CDR3 nucleotide sequence: TGTGCCAGTAGTATTTTATGGAGCTCTGGGGCCAACGTCCTGACTTTC.

The chain couples TRBV28 to TRBJ2-2, with 7 bases aligning to TRBD2. This CDR3 is built from 17 residues. Germline V gene data show CDR1 as MDHEN and CDR2 as SYDVKM. Trimming cost V 5 bases and J 8 bases; bases outside gene matches: 17. The DNA of the CDR3 is TGTGCCAGCAGTCCTATACCGGGACTAAGCTTAAGGGGGGAGCTGTTTTTT. Its translation: CASSPIPGLSLRGELFF.

The CDR3 nucleotides read TGTGCCAGCAGCCCCCGGGACCCCACAGATACGCAGTATTTT. Translated: CASSPRDPTDTQYF. This chain uses TRBV7-6 with TRBJ2-3; either TRBD1 or TRBD2 may supply D (5 bases each). The germline V gene has CDR1 SGHVS and CDR2 FNYEAQ. V was clipped by 5 bases and J by 2 bases, with 11 bases between them. This CDR3 region has 14 residues.

The chain employs TRBV7-9 and TRBJ1-2, with 10 bases lining up with TRBD1. The CDR3 consists of 14 residues. Germline V gene sequence: CDR1 SEHNR, CDR2 FQNEAQ (reference sequence). V was pared by 4 bases and J by 5 bases, with 4 bases of the junction left unmatched. The CDR3 DNA sequence: TGTGCCAGCAGCTCTGGGACAGGGGATTATGGCTACACCTTC. Translating it yields CASSSGTGDYGYTF.

The chain links TRBV6-1 to TRBJ2-7; 8 bases are a match to TRBD1. The CDR3 is 15 amino acids. Losses at the gene ends were 1 base for V and 2 bases for J; bases not matched to a gene: 4. Per the germline V gene, CDR1 is MNHNS and CDR2 is SASEGT. The CDR3 DNA reads as TGTGCCAGCAGTGAAGTCACAGGGGGGCCCTACGAGCAGTACTTC. Amino acids: CASSEVTGGPYEQYF.

On this clone: Other nucleotide sequences in the sample specify the same CDR3. The chain has TRBV27 and TRBJ2-7; D gene ambiguous. The germline V gene encodes CDR1 MNHEY and CDR2 SMNVEV (reference sequence). Trimming cost V 3 bases and J 0 bases, with 12 bases left between them. The CDR3 spans 15 residues. CDR3 sequence reads: CASSFSGPSSYEQYF. Here the CDR3 DNA reads TGTGCCAGCAGTTTTAGTGGGCCCAGCTCCTACGAGCAGTACTTC.

The chain is built from TRBV10-3 and TRBJ2-2, with D uncertain. Between the trimmed V and J ends, which lost 7 bases and 1 base, there was a span of 7 bases. Germline V gene lookup returns CDR1 ENHRY and CDR2 SYGVKD. This CDR3 is 13 amino acids long. CDR3 protein: CAIKAENTGELFF. The CDR3 coding sequence is TGTGCCATCAAGGCCGAGAACACCGGGGAGCTGTTTTTT.

This chain joins TRBV6-1 and TRBJ2-7; unclear D gene. This CDR3 is built from 12 residues. V was shortened by 10 bases and J by 0 bases, with 10 bases between the two germline ends. Germline CDR1 MNHNS, CDR2 SASEGT. In nucleotides, the CDR3 is TGTGCCACCCGAATTCGCTCCTACGAGCAGTACTTC. Amino acid sequence: CATRIRSYEQYF.

The J gene is TRBJ2-7, the V gene TRBV4-3, with 9 bases lining up with TRBD1. The CDR3 has 15 amino acids. Germline V gives CDR1 LGHNA, CDR2 YSLEER. Trimming at V came to 6 bases and at J to 5 bases, leaving 11 bases not matched to a gene. The CDR3 loop is CASSLGQGVIDEQYF. The CDR3 DNA is TGCGCCAGCAGTCTGGGACAGGGAGTAATCGACGAGCAGTACTTC.

The rearrangement links TRBV4-3 to TRBJ2-5, with 9 bases identical to TRBD1. Germline lookup yields CDR1 LGHNA and CDR2 YSLEER. The J segment lost 4 bases and the V segment lost 3 bases, leaving 6 bases of the junction unmatched. The CDR3 runs to 15 residues. Here the CDR3 DNA reads TGCGCCAGCAGCCAGGGACAGGGAGGTTTAGAGACCCAGTACTTC. It is translated as CASSQGQGGLETQYF.

The chain uses TRBV9 and TRBJ1-1; D remains unclear. Germline assignment: CDR1 SGDLS and CDR2 YYNGEE. The CDR3 loop spans 15 amino acids. Trimming left V 0 bases short and J 4 bases short, with 13 bases between. Here the CDR3 DNA reads TGTGCCAGCAGCGTAGGACGGGCGGGAAGCACTGAAGCTTTCTTT. Translated, it gives CASSVGRAGSTEAFF.

This rearrangement joins TRBV28 to TRBJ1-3; TRBD1 aligns across 8 bases. This CDR3 spans 14 amino acids. Trimming took 5 bases from V and 2 from J; bases not matched to a gene: 2. Germline CDR1 MDHEN, CDR2 SYDVKM. The CDR3 is CASSGGQAGNTIYF. CDR3 nucleotide sequence: TGTGCCAGCAGTGGGGGACAGGCTGGAAACACCATATATTTT.

The chain recombines TRBV6-1 with TRBJ1-5, with D perhaps TRBD1 (5 bases). This CDR3 has 14 residues. Germline CDR1 MNHNS, CDR2 SASEGT. The germline V and J ends were trimmed by 2 bases and 1 base, with 6 bases remaining between them. In nucleotides, the CDR3 is TGTGCCAGCAGTGAAAGACAGAGCAATCAGCCCCAGCATTTT. Residues: CASSERQSNQPQHF.

The V gene is TRBV19, the J gene TRBJ2-7; 9 nucleotides line up with TRBD1. Germline V gene lookup returns CDR1 LNHDA and CDR2 SQIVND (reference sequence). The CDR3 spans 13 residues. The trim removed 2 bases at V and 5 bases at J, leaving 1 base unmatched. CDR3 sequence: CASSIWDRDEQYF. For the CDR3, the DNA is TGTGCCAGTAGTATATGGGACAGGGACGAGCAGTACTTC.

The chain joins TRBV7-9 to TRBJ2-7; 14 bases match TRBD2. V dropped 5 bases and J dropped 12; count of bases not matched to a gene: 15. This CDR3 region has 16 residues. CDR1 SEHNR and CDR2 FQNEAQ come from the germline V gene (reference sequence). CDR3 DNA: TGTGCCAGCAGCCAAAGGACGGCCGGGACTAGCGGGAGTTTGTACTTC. Translating it yields CASSQRTAGTSGSLYF.

A remark on this clone: This CDR3 is also generated by other DNA sequences in the sample. The V gene is TRBV11-2, the J gene TRBJ2-3, with TRBD2 matching over 15 bases. The V gene's germline CDR1 is SGHAT and CDR2 FQNNGV. The CDR3 is 17 amino acids. V lost 5 bases to trimming and J lost 1 base; unmatched junction nucleotides: 4. The CDR3 region is CASSQRTSGRGTDTQYF. In DNA, the CDR3 is TGTGCCAGCAGCCAGAGGACTAGCGGGAGGGGCACAGATACGCAGTATTTT.

A note on this clone: Distinct nucleotide sequences in the sample also encode this CDR3. The chain combines TRBV10-1 with TRBJ2-7; tentative D call: TRBD2 (6 bases). The CDR3 consists of 11 residues. The germline V gene encodes CDR1 WNHNN and CDR2 SYGVQD (reference sequence). V shed 2 bases and J shed 7 bases, with 6 bases lying between them. CDR3 sequence reads: CASSEGGEQYF. CDR3 nucleotide sequence: TGCGCCAGCAGTGAGGGGGGGGAGCAGTACTTC.

This chain links TRBV23-1 with TRBJ2-3; D is unclear. TRBV23-1 is treated as an ORF (open reading frame) with a function not yet certain. The CDR3 totals 13 residues. Trimming left V 7 bases short and J 2 bases short, with 10 bases between. The chain's CDR3 is CASIRRITDTQYF. The CDR3 nucleotides read TGCGCCAGCATCCGGAGAATCACAGATACGCAGTATTTT.

This sequence joins TRBV5-4 and TRBJ2-3; 8 bases fit TRBD2. Germline-derived CDR1 and CDR2 are SGHNT and YYREEE (reference sequence). The J segment lost 0 bases and the V segment lost 5 bases, leaving 8 bases of the junction unmatched. The CDR3 sequence is 16 residues long. The CDR3 region is CASSPGLALSTDTQYF. The CDR3, as DNA: TGTGCCAGCAGTCCCGGACTAGCCCTAAGCACAGATACGCAGTATTTT.

V is TRBV27 and J is TRBJ2-5; TRBD2 agrees at 12 bases. Per the germline V gene, CDR1 is MNHEY and CDR2 is SMNVEV (reference sequence). Trimming at V came to 6 bases and at J to 4 bases, leaving 9 bases not matched to a gene. CDR3 length: 16 residues. The CDR3: CASSSGTSGLGETQYF. DNA of the CDR3: TGTGCCAGCAGCTCCGGGACTAGCGGGTTAGGAGAGACCCAGTACTTC.

The rearrangement links TRBV7-6 to TRBJ1-1; no clear D gene. The CDR3 length is 14 residues. Germline V gene lookup returns CDR1 SGHVS and CDR2 FNYEAQ. With 1 base removed from V and 4 bases from J, the gap between germline ends came to 10 bases. CDR3 in amino acids: CASSLGDLGTEAFF. CDR3 nucleotide sequence: TGTGCCAGCAGCTTAGGGGATTTGGGCACTGAAGCTTTCTTT. The variable domain in full, with the rest retrieved from reference TRBV7-6 and TRBJ1-1, is GAGVSQSPRYKVTKRGQDVALRCDPISGHVSLYWYRQALGQGPEFLTYFNYEAQQDKSGLPNDRFSAERPEGSISTLTIQRTEQRDSAMYRCASSLGDLGTEAFFGQGTRLTVV.

V is TRBV18 and J is TRBJ2-7; D ambiguous. Deletions cut 2 bases from V and 3 bases from J, with 17 bases between. The CDR3 contains 16 residues. Germline assignment: CDR1 KGHSH and CDR2 LQKENI. The CDR3 loop reads CASSPVLGSEYYEQYF. As DNA, the CDR3 is TGTGCCAGCTCACCAGTCCTCGGCAGCGAATACTACGAGCAGTACTTC. Using reference TRBV18 and TRBJ2-7 for the parts outside the CDR3, the full variable domain is NAGVMQNPRHLVRRRGQEARLRCSPMKGHSHVYWYRQLPEEGLKFMVYLQKENIIDESGMPKERFSAEFPKEGPSILRIQQVVRGDSAAYFCASSPVLGSEYYEQYFGPGTRLTVT.